The source of this T cell receptor (beta chain) is a study of T cell responses to AZD1222 COVID-19 vaccine. Study-level points and caveats: Only 5 or 6 individuals given AZD1222 were seropositive at baseline. The sample set comprised mostly white British donors with more females, and clonal diversity was possibly underestimated. Compared with day 0, the breadth and depth of the Spike-specific TCR repertoire rose significantly after two doses of AZD1222.

Of note for this clone: Its antigen is unidentified.

Here immunoSEQ multiplex PCR was the method, and the copy in TCRdb shows in-frame clones only, minus some. The sample includes 150,000 to 200,000 clones, 85% to 90% seen only once; the top ten take less than 3%. The germline V gene has CDR1 MNHEY and CDR2 SMNVEV (reference sequence). This CDR3 is built from 13 residues. V gave up 6 bases and J gave up 4 bases, with 12 bases separating them. The genes are TRBV27 and TRBJ2-5; D perhaps matches TRBD1 (5 bases). Sequencing used peripheral blood, obtained on day 0 of MenACWY control vaccination. The sequence was collected from an adult in good health. CDR3 amino acids: CASRGLGAETQYF. CDR3 DNA: TGTGCCAGCAGGGGATTAGGGGCAGAGACCCAGTACTTC.